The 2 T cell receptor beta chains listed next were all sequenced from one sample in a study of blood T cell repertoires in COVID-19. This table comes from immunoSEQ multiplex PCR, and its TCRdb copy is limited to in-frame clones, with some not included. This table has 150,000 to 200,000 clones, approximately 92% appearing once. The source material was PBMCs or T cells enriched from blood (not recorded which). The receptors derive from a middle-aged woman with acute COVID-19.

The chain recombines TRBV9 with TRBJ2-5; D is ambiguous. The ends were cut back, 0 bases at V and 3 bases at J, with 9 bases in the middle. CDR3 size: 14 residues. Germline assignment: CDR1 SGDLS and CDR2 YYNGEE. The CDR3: CASSVGVAEETQYF. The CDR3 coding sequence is TGTGCCAGCAGCGTAGGGGTAGCCGAAGAGACCCAGTACTTC.

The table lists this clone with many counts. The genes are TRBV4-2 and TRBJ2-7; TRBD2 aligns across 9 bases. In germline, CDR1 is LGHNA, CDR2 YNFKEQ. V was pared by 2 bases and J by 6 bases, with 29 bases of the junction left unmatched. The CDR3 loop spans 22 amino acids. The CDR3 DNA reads TGTGCCAGCAGCCAACATCCTTTTTTCGGGACTCGCGGGGGGGCGGGGCCGTGCGAGCAGTACTTC. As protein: CASSQHPFFGTRGGAGPCEQYF.